This T cell receptor (beta chain) was captured in a study of blood T cell repertoires in COVID-19. Study at large: Samples taken during acute and convalescent COVID-19 were collected in the United States, Italy and Spain.

Germline V gene sequence: CDR1 SGHAT, CDR2 FQNNGV. The CDR3 covers 16 residues. The V and J ends lost 6 bases and 4 bases, in that order; junction bases with no gene match: 8. The method was immunoSEQ multiplex PCR; TCRdb's version includes in-frame clones alone and lacks a portion of them. Among roughly 300,000 clones listed, around nine tenths were seen once. What the recovered Cohort 3 donors had was two negative PCRs, clearance, or symptom resolution. The source of this sequence is a woman in her 30s who had recovered from COVID-19. The rearrangement links TRBV11-2 to TRBJ2-1; 11 nucleotides agree with TRBD2. The specimen was PBMCs or T cells enriched from blood (not recorded which). The CDR3, as DNA: TGTGCCAGCAGACAATTAGCGGGAGGGCAGTACAATGAGCAGTTCTTC. Its protein product is CASRQLAGGQYNEQFF.